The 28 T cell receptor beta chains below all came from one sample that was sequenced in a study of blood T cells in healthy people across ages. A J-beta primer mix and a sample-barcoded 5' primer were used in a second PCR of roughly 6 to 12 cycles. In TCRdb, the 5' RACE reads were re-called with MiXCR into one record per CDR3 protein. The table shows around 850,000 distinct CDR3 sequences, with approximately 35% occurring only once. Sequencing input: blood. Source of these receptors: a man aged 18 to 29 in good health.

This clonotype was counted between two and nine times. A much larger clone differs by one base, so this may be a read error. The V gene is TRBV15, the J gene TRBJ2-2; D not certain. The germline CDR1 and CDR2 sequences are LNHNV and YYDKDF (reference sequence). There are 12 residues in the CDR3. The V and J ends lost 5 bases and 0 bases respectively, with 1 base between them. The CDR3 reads CATSPNTGELFF. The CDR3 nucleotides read TGTGCCACCAGCCCGAACACCGGGGAGCTGTTTTTT.

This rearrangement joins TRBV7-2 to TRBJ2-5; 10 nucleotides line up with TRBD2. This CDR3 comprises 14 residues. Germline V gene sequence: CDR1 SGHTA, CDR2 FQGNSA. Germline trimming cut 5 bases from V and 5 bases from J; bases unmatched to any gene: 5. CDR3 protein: CASSQGLAIETQYF. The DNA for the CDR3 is TGTGCCAGCAGCCAGGGACTAGCGATCGAGACCCAGTACTTC.

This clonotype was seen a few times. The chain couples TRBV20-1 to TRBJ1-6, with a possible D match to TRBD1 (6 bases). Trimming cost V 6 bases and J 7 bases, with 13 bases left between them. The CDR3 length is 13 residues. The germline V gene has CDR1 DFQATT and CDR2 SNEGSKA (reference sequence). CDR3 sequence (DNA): TGCAGTGCACACAAGGACAGAAATTCACCCCTCCACTTT. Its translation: CSAHKDRNSPLHF.

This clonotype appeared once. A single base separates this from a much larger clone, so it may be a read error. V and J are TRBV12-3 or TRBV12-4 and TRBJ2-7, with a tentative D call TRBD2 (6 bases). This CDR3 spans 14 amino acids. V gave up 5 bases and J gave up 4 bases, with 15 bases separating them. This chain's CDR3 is CASSVTDAGYEQYF. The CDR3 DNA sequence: TGTGCCAGCAGTGTGACAGATGCGGGGTACGAGCAGTACTTC.

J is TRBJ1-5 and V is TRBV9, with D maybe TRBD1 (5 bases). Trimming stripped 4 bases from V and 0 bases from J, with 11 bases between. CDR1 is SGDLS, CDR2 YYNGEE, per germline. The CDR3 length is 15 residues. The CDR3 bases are TGTGCCAGCAGCCTCGGACATTATAGCAATCAGCCCCAGCATTTT. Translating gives CASSLGHYSNQPQHF.

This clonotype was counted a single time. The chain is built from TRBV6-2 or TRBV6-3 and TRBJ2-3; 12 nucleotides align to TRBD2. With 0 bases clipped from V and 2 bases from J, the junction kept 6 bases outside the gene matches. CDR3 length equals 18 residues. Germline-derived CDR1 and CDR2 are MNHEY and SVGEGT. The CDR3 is CASSYSKGLAGHTDTQYF. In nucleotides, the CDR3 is TGTGCCAGCAGTTACTCCAAAGGACTAGCGGGGCACACAGATACGCAGTATTTT.

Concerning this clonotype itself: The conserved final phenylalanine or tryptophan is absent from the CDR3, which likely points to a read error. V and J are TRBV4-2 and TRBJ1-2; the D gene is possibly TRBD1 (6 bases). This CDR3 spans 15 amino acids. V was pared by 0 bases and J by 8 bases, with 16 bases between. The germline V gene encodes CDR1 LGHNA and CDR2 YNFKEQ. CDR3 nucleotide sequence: TGTGCCAGCAGCCAAGATTTAGTTCGGGGGGCGGGCTACACCTTA. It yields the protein CASSQDLVRGAGYTL.

The CDR3 sequence: CASKTGGFFETQYF. CDR3 DNA: TGTGCCAGCAAAACAGGGGGCTTTTTTGAGACCCAGTACTTC. J is TRBJ2-5 and V is TRBV25-1; 9 bases agree with TRBD1. The CDR3 is 14 residues long. Germline CDR1 reads MGHDK; CDR2 reads SYGVNS. Trimming at V came to 7 bases and at J to 5 bases, leaving 8 bases not matched to a gene.

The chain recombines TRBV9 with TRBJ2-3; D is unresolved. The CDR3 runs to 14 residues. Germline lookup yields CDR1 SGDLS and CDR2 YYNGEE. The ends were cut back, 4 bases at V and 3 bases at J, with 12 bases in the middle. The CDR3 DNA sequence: TGTGCCAGCAGCCCCAGGACCACGACAGATACGCAGTATTTT. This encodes CASSPRTTTDTQYF. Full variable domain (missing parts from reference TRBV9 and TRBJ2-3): DSGVTQTPKHLITATGQRVTLRCSPRSGDLSVYWYQQSLDQGLQFLIQYYNGEERAKGNILERFSAQQFPDLHSELNLSSLELGDSALYFCASSPRTTTDTQYFGPGTRLTVL.

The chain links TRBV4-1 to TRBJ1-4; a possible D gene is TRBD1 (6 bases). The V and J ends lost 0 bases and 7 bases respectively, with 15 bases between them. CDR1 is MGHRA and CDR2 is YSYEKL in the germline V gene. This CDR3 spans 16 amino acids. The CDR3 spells CASSQDRQAGGEKLFF. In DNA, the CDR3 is TGCGCCAGCAGCCAAGACCGACAGGCGGGGGGTGAAAAACTGTTTTTT.

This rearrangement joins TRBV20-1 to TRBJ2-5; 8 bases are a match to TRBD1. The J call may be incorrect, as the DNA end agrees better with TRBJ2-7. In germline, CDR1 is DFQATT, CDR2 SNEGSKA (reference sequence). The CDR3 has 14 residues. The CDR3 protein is CSAREQGGANEQYF. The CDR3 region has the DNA TGCAGTGCTAGAGAACAGGGGGGTGCCAACGAGCAGTACTTC.

This chain's CDR3 is CASSLGVPTGNYGYTF. The CDR3 DNA sequence: TGTGCCAGCAGCTTAGGGGTTCCTACGGGGAACTATGGCTACACCTTC. The rearrangement links TRBV7-6 to TRBJ1-2; D remains unclear. V was cut by 1 base and J by 2 bases, with 14 bases left in between. From germline, CDR1 is SGHVS and CDR2 FNYEAQ. This CDR3 spans 16 amino acids.

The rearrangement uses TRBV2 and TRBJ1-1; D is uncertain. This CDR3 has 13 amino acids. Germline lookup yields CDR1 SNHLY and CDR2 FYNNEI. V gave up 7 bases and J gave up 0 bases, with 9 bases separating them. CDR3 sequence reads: CASKAGMNTEAFF. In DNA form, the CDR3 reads TGTGCCAGCAAGGCAGGAATGAACACTGAAGCTTTCTTT.

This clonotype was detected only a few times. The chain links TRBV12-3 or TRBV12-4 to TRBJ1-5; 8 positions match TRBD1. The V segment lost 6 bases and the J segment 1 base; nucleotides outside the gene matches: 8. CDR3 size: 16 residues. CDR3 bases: TGTGCCAGCAGGCCCGGACAGGGCCTCAGCAATCAGCCCCAGCATTTT. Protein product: CASRPGQGLSNQPQHF.

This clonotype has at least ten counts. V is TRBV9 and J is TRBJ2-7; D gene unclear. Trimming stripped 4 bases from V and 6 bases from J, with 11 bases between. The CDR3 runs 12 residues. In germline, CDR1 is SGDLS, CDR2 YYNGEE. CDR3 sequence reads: CASSLNNREQYF. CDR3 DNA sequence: TGTGCCAGCAGCCTTAACAATCGCGAGCAGTACTTC.

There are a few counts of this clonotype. The CDR3 DNA is TGTGCCAGCAGTTACTCGATTAGGACAGCGGGAAGGGCTTTCTTT. Residues: CASSYSIRTAGRAFF. The chain employs TRBV6-6 and TRBJ1-1, with D tentatively TRBD1 (6 bases). The CDR3 is 15 residues long. Trimming pared 0 bases from V and 11 bases from J, leaving 19 bases between. CDR1 and CDR2 (germline): MNHNY, SVGAGI (reference sequence).

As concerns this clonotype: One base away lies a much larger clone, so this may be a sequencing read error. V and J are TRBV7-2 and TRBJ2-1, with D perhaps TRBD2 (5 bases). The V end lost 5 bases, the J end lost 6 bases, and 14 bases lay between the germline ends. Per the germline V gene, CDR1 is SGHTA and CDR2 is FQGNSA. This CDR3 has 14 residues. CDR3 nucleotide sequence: TGTGCCAGCAGCCTAGGTTGGGAGTTCAATGAGCAGTTCTTC. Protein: CASSLGWEFNEQFF.

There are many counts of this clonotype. The DNA of the CDR3 is TGCAGTGCTAGACCCCCGGGCACAGATACGCAGTATTTT. It specifies CSARPPGTDTQYF. This chain uses TRBV20-1 with TRBJ2-3; D unclear. The CDR3 is 13 residues long. The ends were cut back, 2 bases at V and 1 base at J, with 7 bases in the middle. Germline CDR1 reads DFQATT; CDR2 reads SNEGSKA (reference sequence).

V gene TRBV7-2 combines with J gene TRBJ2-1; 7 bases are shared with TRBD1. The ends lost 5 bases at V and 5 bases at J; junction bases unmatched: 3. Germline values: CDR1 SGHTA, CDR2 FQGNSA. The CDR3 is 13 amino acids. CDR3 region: CASSPDRDNEQFF. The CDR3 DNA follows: TGTGCCAGCAGCCCCGACAGGGACAATGAGCAGTTCTTC.

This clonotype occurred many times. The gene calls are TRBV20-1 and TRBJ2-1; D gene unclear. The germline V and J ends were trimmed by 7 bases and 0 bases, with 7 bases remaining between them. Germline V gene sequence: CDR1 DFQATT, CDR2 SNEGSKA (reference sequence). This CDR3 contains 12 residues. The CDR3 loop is CSVSLSYNEQFF. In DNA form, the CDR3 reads TGCAGTGTCTCTCTCTCCTACAATGAGCAGTTCTTC.

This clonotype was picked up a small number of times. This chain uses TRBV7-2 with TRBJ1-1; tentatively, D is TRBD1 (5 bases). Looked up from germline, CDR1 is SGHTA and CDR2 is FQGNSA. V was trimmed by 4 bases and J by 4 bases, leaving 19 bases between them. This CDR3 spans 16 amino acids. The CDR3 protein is CASSSYMRGEGTEAFF. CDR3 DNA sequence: TGTGCCAGCAGCTCCTACATGAGGGGCGAGGGCACTGAAGCTTTCTTT.

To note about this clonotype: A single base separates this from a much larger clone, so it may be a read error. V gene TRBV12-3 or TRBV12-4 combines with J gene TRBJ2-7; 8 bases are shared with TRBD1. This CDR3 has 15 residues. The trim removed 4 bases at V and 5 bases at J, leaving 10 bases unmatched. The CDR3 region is CASSSIRTGRDEQYF. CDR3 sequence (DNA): TGTGCCAGCAGTTCGATCAGGACAGGGCGCGACGAGCAGTACTTC.

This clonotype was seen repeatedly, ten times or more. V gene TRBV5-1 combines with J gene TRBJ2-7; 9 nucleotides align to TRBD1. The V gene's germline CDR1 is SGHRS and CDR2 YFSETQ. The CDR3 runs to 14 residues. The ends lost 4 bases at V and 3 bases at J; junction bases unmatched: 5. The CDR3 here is CASSPTGGIYEQYF. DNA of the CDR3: TGCGCCAGCAGCCCGACAGGGGGGATCTACGAGCAGTACTTC.

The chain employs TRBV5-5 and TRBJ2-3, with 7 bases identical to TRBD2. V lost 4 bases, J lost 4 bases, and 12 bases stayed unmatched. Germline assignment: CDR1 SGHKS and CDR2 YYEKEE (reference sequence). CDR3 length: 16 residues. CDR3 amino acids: CASSKLGGWSADTQYF. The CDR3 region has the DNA TGTGCCAGCAGCAAACTCGGGGGGTGGTCAGCAGATACGCAGTATTTT. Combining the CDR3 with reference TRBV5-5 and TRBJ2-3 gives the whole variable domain DAGVTQSPTHLIKTRGQQVTLRCSPISGHKSVSWYQQVLGQGPQFIFQYYEKEERGRGNFPDRFSARQFPNYSSELNVNALLLGDSALYLCASSKLGGWSADTQYFGPGTRLTVL.

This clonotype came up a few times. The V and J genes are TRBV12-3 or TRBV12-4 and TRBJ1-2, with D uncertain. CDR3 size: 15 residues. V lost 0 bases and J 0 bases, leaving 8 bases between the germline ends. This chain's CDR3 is CASSLARSANYGYTF. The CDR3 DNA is TGTGCCAGCAGTTTAGCCAGAAGTGCTAACTATGGCTACACCTTC.

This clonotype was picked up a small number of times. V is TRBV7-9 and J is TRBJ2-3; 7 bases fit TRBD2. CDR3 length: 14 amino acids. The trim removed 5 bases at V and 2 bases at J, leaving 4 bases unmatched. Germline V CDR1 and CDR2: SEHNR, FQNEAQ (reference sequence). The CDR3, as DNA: TGTGCCAGCAGCCGAGCGGGGCTCACAGATACGCAGTATTTT. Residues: CASSRAGLTDTQYF.

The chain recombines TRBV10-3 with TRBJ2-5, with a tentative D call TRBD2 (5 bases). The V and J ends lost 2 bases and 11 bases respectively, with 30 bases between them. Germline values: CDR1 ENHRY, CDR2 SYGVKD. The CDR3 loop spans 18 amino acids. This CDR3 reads CAISEARDAAPAPNEQYF. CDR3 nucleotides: TGTGCCATCAGTGAGGCGAGGGATGCCGCACCTGCTCCTAATGAGCAGTACTTC.

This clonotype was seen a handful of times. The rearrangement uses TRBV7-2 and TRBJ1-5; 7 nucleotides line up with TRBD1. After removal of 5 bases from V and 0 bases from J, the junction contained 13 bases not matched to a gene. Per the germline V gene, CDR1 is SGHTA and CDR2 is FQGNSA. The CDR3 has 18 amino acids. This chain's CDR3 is CASSPGQADYYSNQPQHF. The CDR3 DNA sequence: TGTGCCAGCAGCCCCGGACAGGCCGATTATTATAGCAATCAGCCCCAGCATTTT.